These 20 T cell receptor beta chains were all obtained from the same sample, sequenced in a study of cytomegalovirus exposure and HLA in healthy donors. Both 60 Vbeta primers and 13 Jbeta primers went into the PCR. This table comes from immunoSEQ multiplex PCR, and its TCRdb copy is limited to in-frame clones, with some not included. The listing contains tens of thousands of clones. Sequencing was done on a sample of PBMCs. The receptor source for this set is a female donor in good health and CMV-seropositive.

The genes are TRBV4-1 and TRBJ2-1; a possible D gene is TRBD2 (6 bases). The V and J ends lost 1 base and 8 bases respectively, with 18 bases between them. The CDR3 spans 16 residues. The germline gives CDR1 MGHRA, CDR2 YSYEKL. The CDR3 region is CASSQVGLPALDEQFF. DNA for the CDR3: TGCGCCAGCAGCCAAGTGGGACTCCCGGCGCTCGATGAGCAGTTCTTC.

The chain uses TRBV7-2 and TRBJ2-7; 7 bases agree with TRBD1. The CDR3 is 14 amino acids. Germline V lookup: CDR1 SGHTA, CDR2 FQGNSA. V shed 1 base and J 1 base; nucleotides not matched to a gene: 1. DNA of the CDR3: TGTGCCAGCAGCTTAGTACAGGGGTCCTACGAGCAGTACTTC. This encodes CASSLVQGSYEQYF. Supplemented by reference TRBV7-2 and TRBJ2-7, the full variable domain reads GAGVSQSPSNKVTEKGKDVELRCDPISGHTALYWYRQSLGQGLEFLIYFQGNSAPDKSGLPSDRFSAERTGGSVSTLTIQRTQQEDSAVYLCASSLVQGSYEQYFGPGTRLTVT.

J is TRBJ2-7 and V is TRBV6-6, with TRBD1 matching 7 bases. Germline V lookup: CDR1 MNHNY, CDR2 SVGAGI (reference sequence). The CDR3 is 12 amino acids. With 4 bases clipped from V and 3 bases from J, the junction kept 0 bases outside the gene matches. Here the CDR3 DNA reads TGTGCCAGCAGTTGGGACAGCTACGAGCAGTACTTC. Its translation is CASSWDSYEQYF.

Points on this clone: The identical CDR3 is also encoded by other nucleotide sequences in the sample. The V gene is TRBV6-1, the J gene TRBJ1-2, with D possibly being TRBD1 (5 bases). V lost 1 base and J 2 bases, leaving 14 bases between the germline ends. The CDR3 is made up of 16 amino acids. Germline assignment: CDR1 MNHNS and CDR2 SASEGT. The CDR3 DNA reads TGTGCCAGCAGTGAAGGGGGGGTCGGGCGGAACTATGGCTACACCTTC. It specifies CASSEGGVGRNYGYTF.

The rearrangement uses TRBV11-3 and TRBJ2-2; the D is unclear. V was pared by 1 base and J by 5 bases, with 8 bases between. From germline, CDR1 is SGHNT and CDR2 YENEEA. CDR3 length: 14 residues. The CDR3 coding sequence is TGTGCCAGCAGCTTAGTCCTACTGACCGGGGAGCTGTTTTTT. Amino acid sequence: CASSLVLLTGELFF.

The chain is built from TRBV19 and TRBJ2-3; no firm D call. This CDR3 has 14 amino acids. Germline-derived CDR1 and CDR2 are LNHDA and SQIVND (reference sequence). Deletions cut 6 bases from V and 2 bases from J, with 12 bases between. CDR3 nucleotides: TGTGCCAGTAGGGCCAGTGCCACCACAGATACGCAGTATTTT. Amino acid sequence: CASRASATTDTQYF.

This chain uses TRBV5-5 with TRBJ2-1; D is possibly TRBD2 (5 bases). V was clipped by 0 bases and J by 4 bases, with 11 bases between them. CDR1 SGHKS and CDR2 YYEKEE come from the germline V gene (reference sequence). The CDR3 has 15 residues. The CDR3 DNA follows: TGTGCCAGCAGCTTGGTACTAGACCCTTACAATGAGCAGTTCTTC. Its translation is CASSLVLDPYNEQFF.

The gene calls are TRBV19 and TRBJ1-5, with a tentative D call TRBD1 (5 bases). This CDR3 has 13 amino acids. V lost 5 bases, J lost 3 bases, and 8 bases lay in between. Germline values: CDR1 LNHDA, CDR2 SQIVND (reference sequence). Here the CDR3 reads CASSQGTNQPQHF. The DNA for the CDR3 is TGTGCCAGTAGTCAGGGTACCAATCAGCCCCAGCATTTT.

The V and J genes are TRBV19 and TRBJ1-5; 9 bases align to TRBD1. Germline V CDR1 and CDR2: LNHDA, SQIVND (reference sequence). CDR3 length: 16 residues. The V gene end was trimmed by 6 bases and the J gene end by 5 bases; junction bases not matched to a gene: 11. The CDR3 loop reads CASSTPGTGSYQPQHF. CDR3 sequence (DNA): TGTGCCAGTAGCACCCCCGGGACAGGGAGTTATCAGCCCCAGCATTTT.

This rearrangement joins TRBV5-1 to TRBJ2-7, with 11 positions matching TRBD1. CDR3 length: 16 residues. V gave up 2 bases and J gave up 2 bases; unmatched junction bases: 6. Germline CDR1 is SGHRS and CDR2 is YFSETQ. This CDR3 reads CASSLRPGQGAYEQYF. The CDR3 DNA reads as TGCGCCAGCAGCTTACGTCCGGGACAGGGGGCCTACGAGCAGTACTTC.

J is TRBJ2-1 and V is TRBV5-1; 8 bases are shared with TRBD2. CDR3 size: 16 residues. Per germline, CDR1 SGHRS and CDR2 YFSETQ. The junction had 6 bases not matched to a gene; V was cut back by 0 bases and J by 4 bases. The CDR3 sequence: CASSLGQRGRYNEQFF. The CDR3 DNA reads as TGCGCCAGCAGCTTGGGCCAGCGGGGGAGATACAATGAGCAGTTCTTC.

This chain uses TRBV21-1 with TRBJ1-2; TRBD1, the D gene given by the table, was not confirmed from the DNA. TRBV21-1 is listed as a pseudogene. The CDR3 has 15 amino acids. As DNA, the CDR3 is TGTGCCAGCAGTAGAAGACAGAAAACTAACTATGGCTACACCTTC. Encoded protein: CASSRRQKTNYGYTF.

This rearrangement joins TRBV19 to TRBJ2-7; 10 nucleotides agree with TRBD1. The germline V gene encodes CDR1 LNHDA and CDR2 SQIVND (reference sequence). After removal of 5 bases from V and 2 bases from J, the junction contained 6 bases not matched to a gene. The CDR3 has 15 amino acids. Here the CDR3 DNA reads TGTGCCAGTAGTCAAGGACAGGGGGGAACCTACGAGCAGTACTTC. Translation gives CASSQGQGGTYEQYF.

The gene calls are TRBV5-6 and TRBJ2-7; possible D gene TRBD1, 5 bases. CDR3 length: 13 residues. Germline V gene lookup returns CDR1 SGHDT and CDR2 YYEEEE. V was cut by 4 bases and J by 2 bases, with 10 bases left in between. The CDR3 is CASSLQGPYEQYF. In DNA, the CDR3 is TGTGCCAGCAGCCTTCAGGGTCCCTACGAGCAGTACTTC.

A word on this clone: Different DNA sequences within this sample yield the same CDR3. CDR3 amino acids: CASSRTGMNTEAFF. DNA of the CDR3: TGTGCCAGTAGTAGAACAGGGATGAACACTGAAGCTTTCTTT. This chain links TRBV19 with TRBJ1-1, with D maybe TRBD1 (6 bases). In germline, CDR1 is LNHDA, CDR2 SQIVND (reference sequence). The CDR3 extends over 14 amino acids. Trimming cost V 4 bases and J 0 bases, with 9 bases left between them.

V usage is TRBV6-6 and J usage is TRBJ2-7, with TRBD1 identical over 10 bases. Germline lookup yields CDR1 MNHNY and CDR2 SVGAGI (reference sequence). V lost 5 bases and J lost 7; bases outside the gene matches: 8. CDR3 length equals 14 residues. CDR3 DNA sequence: TGTGCCAGCAGTACCGGGACAGGGGTAAATGAGCAGTACTTC. Its translation: CASSTGTGVNEQYF.

The genes are TRBV18 and TRBJ2-1; no clear D gene. Germline V gene data show CDR1 as KGHSH and CDR2 as LQKENI. CDR3 size: 14 residues. V was trimmed by 3 bases and J by 5 bases, leaving 11 bases between them. The CDR3 sequence is CASSPSTGDNEQFF. CDR3 nucleotide sequence: TGTGCCAGCTCACCCTCCACGGGTGACAATGAGCAGTTCTTC. The variable domain in full, with the rest retrieved from reference TRBV18 and TRBJ2-1, is NAGVMQNPRHLVRRRGQEARLRCSPMKGHSHVYWYRQLPEEGLKFMVYLQKENIIDESGMPKERFSAEFPKEGPSILRIQQVVRGDSAAYFCASSPSTGDNEQFFGPGTRLTVL.

V usage is TRBV7-9 and J usage is TRBJ2-5, with 10 bases lining up with TRBD2. CDR3 length equals 17 residues. Germline V gives CDR1 SEHNR, CDR2 FQNEAQ (reference sequence). The V gene end was trimmed by 1 base and the J gene end by 1 base; junction bases not matched to a gene: 6. The CDR3: CASSLGSLAGAQETQYF. The DNA for the CDR3 is TGTGCCAGCAGCTTAGGATCGCTAGCGGGGGCCCAAGAGACCCAGTACTTC.

The chain couples TRBV6-5 to TRBJ2-2, with a tentative D call TRBD1 (5 bases). Per germline, CDR1 MNHEY and CDR2 SVGAGI. Trimming shortened V by 6 bases and J by 4 bases, and 9 bases separated the two germline ends. The CDR3 runs to 13 residues. Here the CDR3 DNA reads TGTGCCAGCAGGGGGCCCACCACCGGGGAGCTGTTTTTT. Its protein product is CASRGPTTGELFF.

This chain joins TRBV7-9 and TRBJ2-3, with D unresolved. Germline V gene lookup returns CDR1 SEHNR and CDR2 FQNEAQ (reference sequence). V was pared by 4 bases and J by 3 bases, with 8 bases between. The CDR3 totals 13 residues. Here the CDR3 DNA reads TGTGCCAGCAGCTCCTCCGGGACAGATACGCAGTATTTT. Its translation is CASSSSGTDTQYF.